Listed below are T cell receptor beta chains from one sample, sequenced in a study of early T cells in non-severe SARS-CoV-2 infection. TCRdb reprocessed the 5' RACE reads with MiXCR, giving one entry per CDR3 protein. This sample has under 45,000 distinct CDR3 sequences, with about 5.3% found just once. This material consisted of whole blood, taken at baseline. The origin of the receptors is an adult who was a healthcare worker with PCR-confirmed SARS-CoV-2 infection or an uninfected control (not recorded which). Each CDR3 is given with its conserved first and last residue. Fields, in order: J gene, clone size, D gene, V gene, CDR3 DNA, CDR3 protein. D genes are given only for firm matches. The size of a clone is reported for some rows only, either as once, few or many, or as a class for expanded clones.

>TRBJ2-7|many|TRBD2|TRBV5-6
TGTGCCAGCAGCTTGGGGACTAGCGTTTACTACGAGCAGTACTTC
CASSLGTSVYYEQYF
>TRBJ1-2|many|.|TRBV19
TGTTTGGAATACAGTTTATCCTATGGCTACACCTTC
CLEYSLSYGYTF
>TRBJ1-1|.|TRBD1|TRBV2
TGTGCCAGCAGCCGGGGACAGATGAACACTGAAGCTTTCTTT
CASSRGQMNTEAFF
>TRBJ2-1|many|.|TRBV14
TGTGCCAGCAGCCGGGAGCTACCCTACAATGAGCAGTTCTTC
CASSRELPYNEQFF
>TRBJ2-7|many|TRBD1|TRBV27
TGTGCCAGCAGGGGACAGTACTACGAGCAGTACTTC
CASRGQYYEQYF
>TRBJ2-7|few|.|TRBV28
TGTGCCAGCAGTTACGGGCCCTACGAGCAGTACTTC
CASSYGPYEQYF
>TRBJ2-7|.|.|TRBV20-1
TGCAGTGCCACTAATCCCCTCGGCCTCTACGAGCAGTACTTC
CSATNPLGLYEQYF
>TRBJ2-3|many|TRBD2|TRBV24-1
TGTGCCACCAGTGATTACGCGGGAGGGTCAGATACGCAGTATTTT
CATSDYAGGSDTQYF
>TRBJ2-3|many|TRBD1|TRBV5-1
TGCGCCAGCAGCTTGGCGGGACAGGGTGCAACAGATACGCAGTATTTT
CASSLAGQGATDTQYF
>TRBJ2-7|many|TRBD2|TRBV7-9
TGTGCCAGCAGCTCCGGGACTAGCGGTTCCTACGAGCAGTACTTC
CASSSGTSGSYEQYF
>TRBJ2-3|many|TRBD2|TRBV6-2/TRBV6-3
TGTGCCAGCAGTCCCGGACTAGCGGGAGGGGGTACGCAGTATTTT
CASSPGLAGGGTQYF